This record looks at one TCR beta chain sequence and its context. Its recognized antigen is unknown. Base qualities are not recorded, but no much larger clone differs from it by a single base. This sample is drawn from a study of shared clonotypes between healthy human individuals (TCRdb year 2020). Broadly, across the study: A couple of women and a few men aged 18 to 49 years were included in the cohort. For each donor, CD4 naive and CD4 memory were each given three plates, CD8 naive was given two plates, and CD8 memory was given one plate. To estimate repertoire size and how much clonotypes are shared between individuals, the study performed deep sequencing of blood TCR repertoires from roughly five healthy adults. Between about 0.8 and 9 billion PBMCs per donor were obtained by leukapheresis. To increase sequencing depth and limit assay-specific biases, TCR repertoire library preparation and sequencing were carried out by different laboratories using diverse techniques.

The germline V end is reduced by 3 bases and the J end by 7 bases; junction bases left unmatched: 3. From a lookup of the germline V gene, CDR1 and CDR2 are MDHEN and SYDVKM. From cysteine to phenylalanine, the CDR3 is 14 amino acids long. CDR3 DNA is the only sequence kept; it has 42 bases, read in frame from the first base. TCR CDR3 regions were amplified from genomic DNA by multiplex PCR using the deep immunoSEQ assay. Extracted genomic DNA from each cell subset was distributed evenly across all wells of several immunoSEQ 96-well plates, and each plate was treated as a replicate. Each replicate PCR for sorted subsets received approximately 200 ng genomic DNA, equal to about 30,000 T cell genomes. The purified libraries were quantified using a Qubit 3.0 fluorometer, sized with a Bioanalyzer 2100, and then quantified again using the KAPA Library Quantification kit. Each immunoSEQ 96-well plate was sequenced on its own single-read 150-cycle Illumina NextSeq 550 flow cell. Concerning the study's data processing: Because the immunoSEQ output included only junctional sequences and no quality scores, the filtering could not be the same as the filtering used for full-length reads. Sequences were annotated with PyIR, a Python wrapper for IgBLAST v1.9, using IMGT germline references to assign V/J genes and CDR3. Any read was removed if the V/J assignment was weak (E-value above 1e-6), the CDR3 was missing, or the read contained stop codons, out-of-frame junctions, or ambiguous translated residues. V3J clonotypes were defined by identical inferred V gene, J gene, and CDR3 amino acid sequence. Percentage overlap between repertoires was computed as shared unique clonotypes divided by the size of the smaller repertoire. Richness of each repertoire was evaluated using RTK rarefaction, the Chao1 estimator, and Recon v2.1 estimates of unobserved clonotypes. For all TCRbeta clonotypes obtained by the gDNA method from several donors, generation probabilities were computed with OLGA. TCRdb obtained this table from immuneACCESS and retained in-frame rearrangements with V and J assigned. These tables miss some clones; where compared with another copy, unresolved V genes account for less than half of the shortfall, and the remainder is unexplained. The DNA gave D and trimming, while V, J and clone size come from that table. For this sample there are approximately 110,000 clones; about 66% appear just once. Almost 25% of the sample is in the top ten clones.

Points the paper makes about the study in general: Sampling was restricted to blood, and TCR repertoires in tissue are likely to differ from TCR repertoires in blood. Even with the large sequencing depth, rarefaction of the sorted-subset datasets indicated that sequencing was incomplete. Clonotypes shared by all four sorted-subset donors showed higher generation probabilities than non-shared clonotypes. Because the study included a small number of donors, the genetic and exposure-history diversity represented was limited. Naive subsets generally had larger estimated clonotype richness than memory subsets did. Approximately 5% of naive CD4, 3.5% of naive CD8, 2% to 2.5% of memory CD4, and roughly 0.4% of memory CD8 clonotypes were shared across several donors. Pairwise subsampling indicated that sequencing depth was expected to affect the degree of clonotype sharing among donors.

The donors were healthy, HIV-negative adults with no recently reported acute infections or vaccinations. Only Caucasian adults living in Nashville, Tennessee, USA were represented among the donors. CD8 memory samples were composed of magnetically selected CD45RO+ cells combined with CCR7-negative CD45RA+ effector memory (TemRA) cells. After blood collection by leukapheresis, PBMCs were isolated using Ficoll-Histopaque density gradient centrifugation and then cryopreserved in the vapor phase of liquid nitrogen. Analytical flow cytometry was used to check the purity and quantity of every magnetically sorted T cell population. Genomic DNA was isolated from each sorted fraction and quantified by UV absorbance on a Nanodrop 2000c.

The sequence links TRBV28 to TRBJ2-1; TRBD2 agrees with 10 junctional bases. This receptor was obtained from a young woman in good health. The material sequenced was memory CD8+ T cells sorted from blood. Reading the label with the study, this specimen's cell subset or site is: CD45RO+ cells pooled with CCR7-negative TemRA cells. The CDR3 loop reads CASSFVLAGNEQFF. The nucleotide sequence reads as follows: TGTGCCAGCAGTTTTGTACTAGCGGGGAATGAGCAGTTCTTC.